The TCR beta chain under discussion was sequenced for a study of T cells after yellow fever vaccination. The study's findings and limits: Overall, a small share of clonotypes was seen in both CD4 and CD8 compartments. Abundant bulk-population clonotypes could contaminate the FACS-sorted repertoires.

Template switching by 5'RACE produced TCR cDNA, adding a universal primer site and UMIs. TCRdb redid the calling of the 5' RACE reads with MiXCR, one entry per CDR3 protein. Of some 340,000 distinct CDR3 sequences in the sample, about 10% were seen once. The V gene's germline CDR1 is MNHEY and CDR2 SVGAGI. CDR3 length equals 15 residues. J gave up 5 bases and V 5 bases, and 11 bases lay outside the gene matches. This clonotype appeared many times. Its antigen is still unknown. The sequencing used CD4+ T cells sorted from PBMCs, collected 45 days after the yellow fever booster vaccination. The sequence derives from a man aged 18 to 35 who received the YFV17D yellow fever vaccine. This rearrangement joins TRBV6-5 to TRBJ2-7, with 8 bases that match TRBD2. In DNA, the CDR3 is TGTGCCAGCAGTCCCCCCGGGAGGGTCATCAACGAGCAGTACTTC. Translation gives CASSPPGRVINEQYF.